What follows are 24 T cell receptor beta chains derived from one specimen sequenced in a study of beta chain features in type 1 diabetes. Study observations and caveats: All four CD4+ subsets from Type 1 diabetes patients carried moderately but significantly shorter TCRB CDR3s.

cDNA synthesis used the whole RNA isolate, giving expressed TCRB sequences. This table comes from immunoSEQ multiplex PCR, and its TCRdb copy is limited to in-frame clones, with some not included. This table holds over 650,000 clones, over 12% found once. Their recognized antigens are unknown. The source material was naive CD4+ T cells from blood. The receptors here all came from a man aged 18 to 29 with type 1 diabetes.

This clone was detected a few times. This sequence joins TRBV30 and TRBJ1-2, with a tentative D call TRBD1 (5 bases). Trimming pared 7 bases from V and 7 bases from J, leaving 10 bases between. The length of the CDR3 is 10 residues. Germline CDR1 and CDR2: GTSNPN and SVGIG (reference sequence). The CDR3 DNA reads as TGTGCCTTCCTACAGGTTGGCTACACCTTC. Its translation: CAFLQVGYTF.

The V call is TRBV7-2, the J call TRBJ1-6; 8 bases line up with TRBD1. Per germline, CDR1 SGHTA and CDR2 FQGNSA. The CDR3 extends over 16 amino acids. The ends lost 0 bases at V and 7 bases at J; junction bases unmatched: 5. The CDR3 nucleotides read TGTGCCAGCAGCTTAGCGCAACAGGGGGGAAATTCACCCCTCCACTTT. Amino acids: CASSLAQQGGNSPLHF.

The chain couples TRBV6-5 to TRBJ1-1; weak D call: TRBD1 (6 bases). The CDR3 consists of 15 residues. Germline loops: CDR1 MNHEY, CDR2 SVGAGI. Trimming pared 5 bases from V and 0 bases from J, leaving 13 bases between. In nucleotides, the CDR3 is TGTGCCAGCAGTACCAGAACAGGGTTGAACACTGAAGCTTTCTTT. Residues: CASSTRTGLNTEAFF.

This clone was observed a few times. The rearrangement links TRBV2 to TRBJ2-7, with a weak D call TRBD1 (6 bases). The CDR3 is 17 residues long. In germline, CDR1 is SNHLY, CDR2 FYNNEI. The germline V and J ends were trimmed by 4 bases and 0 bases, with 19 bases remaining between them. CDR3 in DNA: TGTGCCAGCAGTGGCGGGTTAGGGGGAGCTTCCTCCTACGAGCAGTACTTC. It codes for CASSGGLGGASSYEQYF. Combining the CDR3 with reference TRBV2 and TRBJ2-7 gives the whole variable domain EPEVTQTPSHQVTQMGQEVILRCVPISNHLYFYWYRQILGQKVEFLVSFYNNEISEKSEIFDDQFSVERPDGSNFTLKIRSTKLEDSAMYFCASSGGLGGASSYEQYFGPGTRLTVT.

The V and J genes are TRBV18 and TRBJ1-1, with D perhaps matching TRBD1 (5 bases). The CDR3 totals 13 residues. Trimming left V 2 bases short and J 3 bases short, with 7 bases between. Germline values: CDR1 KGHSH, CDR2 LQKENI. This CDR3 is CASSPGDDTEAFF. CDR3 bases: TGTGCCAGCTCACCAGGGGACGACACTGAAGCTTTCTTT.

This clone appeared a few times. The chain combines TRBV5-6 with TRBJ2-5; 9 bases are a match to TRBD1. Germline CDR1 reads SGHDT; CDR2 reads YYEEEE. J was trimmed by 4 bases and V by 4 bases; bases with no gene match: 8. The CDR3 covers 15 residues. The CDR3 sequence: CASSRTGGAGETQYF. The CDR3 DNA follows: TGTGCCAGCAGCCGTACAGGGGGCGCGGGAGAGACCCAGTACTTC.

This clone appeared a few times. The V gene is TRBV2, the J gene TRBJ2-2, with D unclear. V lost 4 bases and J lost 7, with 4 bases in between. The CDR3 consists of 11 residues. Germline CDR1 SNHLY, CDR2 FYNNEI. The CDR3 sequence is CASSVDGELFF. Written as DNA, the CDR3 is TGTGCCAGCAGTGTGGACGGGGAGCTGTTTTTT.

Here the CDR3 DNA reads TGCAGCGCTGCCCCCGACAGCTACGAGCAGTACTTC. This translates into CSAAPDSYEQYF. The chain recombines TRBV29-1 with TRBJ2-7, with D possibly being TRBD1 (5 bases). Looked up from germline, CDR1 is SQVTM and CDR2 is ANQGSEA. The CDR3 has 12 amino acids. The V end was cut by 7 bases, the J end by 3 bases, with 13 bases between.

V and J are TRBV7-2 and TRBJ2-7; possibly TRBD1 for D (6 bases). The V gene's germline CDR1 is SGHTA and CDR2 FQGNSA. The CDR3 runs 13 residues. Trimming removed 5 bases from V and 2 bases from J, with 10 bases in between. DNA of the CDR3: TGTGCCAGCAGCCAGGGGCGGGCCTACGAGCAGTACTTC. This translates into CASSQGRAYEQYF. Full variable domain (outside the CDR3, taken from reference TRBV7-2 and TRBJ2-7): GAGVSQSPSNKVTEKGKDVELRCDPISGHTALYWYRQSLGQGLEFLIYFQGNSAPDKSGLPSDRFSAERTGGSVSTLTIQRTQQEDSAVYLCASSQGRAYEQYFGPGTRLTVT.

Details on this clone: At the DNA level, this CDR3 is encoded by other sequences in the same sample as well. The V and J genes are TRBV4-3 and TRBJ1-4; 10 bases map to TRBD1. This CDR3 has 14 amino acids. After removal of 3 bases from V and 5 bases from J, the junction contained 0 bases not matched to a gene. The germline V gene has CDR1 LGHNA and CDR2 YSLEER. The CDR3 DNA reads TGCGCCAGCAGCCAGGGACAGGGGAATGAAAAACTGTTTTTT. Protein sequence: CASSQGQGNEKLFF.

The table lists this clone with a few counts. The chain employs TRBV30 and TRBJ2-3, with a tentative D call TRBD1 (5 bases). The length of the CDR3 is 13 residues. V was trimmed by 3 bases and J by 6 bases, leaving 13 bases between them. Looked up from germline, CDR1 is GTSNPN and CDR2 is SVGIG (reference sequence). CDR3 amino acids: CAWSYRSPDTQYF. For the CDR3, the DNA is TGTGCCTGGAGCTACAGGAGTCCGGATACGCAGTATTTT.

With regard to this clone: The sample holds other DNA sequences that translate to the same CDR3. The chain links TRBV18 to TRBJ1-1; D is possibly TRBD1 (5 bases). V dropped 6 bases and J dropped 1 base, with 9 bases sitting between them. CDR3 size: 13 residues. Germline loops: CDR1 KGHSH, CDR2 LQKENI. CDR3 region: CASSSGENTEAFF. The CDR3 nucleotides are TGTGCCAGCTCCTCGGGGGAGAACACTGAAGCTTTCTTT.

The chain recombines TRBV28 with TRBJ2-5, with TRBD2 identical over 7 bases. The junction had 9 bases not matched to a gene; V was cut back by 6 bases and J by 2 bases. In germline, CDR1 is MDHEN, CDR2 SYDVKM. CDR3 length equals 15 residues. Here the CDR3 DNA reads TGTGCCAGCAGGGATTGGACTAGAGGGCAAGAGACCCAGTACTTC. It is translated as CASRDWTRGQETQYF.

The chain uses TRBV5-1 and TRBJ2-2; a weak D match, TRBD1 (6 bases). V lost 2 bases to trimming and J lost 5 bases, with 10 bases between them. This CDR3 region has 14 residues. Germline V gene sequence: CDR1 SGHRS, CDR2 YFSETQ. The CDR3 DNA reads TGCGCCAGCAGCTTAGGGACACCAACCGGGGAGCTGTTTTTT. This encodes CASSLGTPTGELFF. Together with reference TRBV5-1 and TRBJ2-2, the CDR3 gives the full variable domain: KAGVTQTPRYLIKTRGQQVTLSCSPISGHRSVSWYQQTPGQGLQFLFEYFSETQRNKGNFPGRFSGRQFSNSRSEMNVSTLELGDSALYLCASSLGTPTGELFFGEGSRLTVL.

The V call is TRBV7-9, the J call TRBJ2-1; D remains ambiguous. V was shortened by 7 bases and J by 0 bases, with 10 bases between the two germline ends. The CDR3 is made up of 14 amino acids. Per germline, CDR1 SEHNR and CDR2 FQNEAQ (reference sequence). DNA for the CDR3: TGTGCCAGCATCGACTCGGGCTCCTACAATGAGCAGTTCTTC. Its protein is CASIDSGSYNEQFF.

The J gene is TRBJ2-5, the V gene TRBV14, with D perhaps assigned TRBD1 or TRBD2 (5 bases each). CDR1 is SGHDN and CDR2 is FVKESK in the germline V gene. The V gene lost 0 bases and the J gene lost 6 bases, with 8 bases spanning the gap. This CDR3 is 13 amino acids long. Here the CDR3 reads CASSQDRGQTQYF. The CDR3 DNA sequence: TGTGCCAGCAGCCAAGATAGGGGACAGACCCAGTACTTC.

The chain uses TRBV27 and TRBJ2-5, with unresolved D. Germline V gene sequence: CDR1 MNHEY, CDR2 SMNVEV (reference sequence). The CDR3 is made up of 13 amino acids. Trimming took off 4 bases at V and 2 bases at J, with 8 bases between the two ends. In DNA, the CDR3 is TGTGCCAGCAGTTCAACTGCACAAGAGACCCAGTACTTC. Translation: CASSSTAQETQYF.

The chain employs TRBV11-3 and TRBJ2-7; D is ambiguous. The CDR3 totals 13 residues. The V end lost 2 bases, the J end lost 3 bases, and 8 bases lay between the germline ends. Germline-derived CDR1 and CDR2 are SGHNT and YENEEA. In nucleotides, the CDR3 is TGTGCCAGCAGCTTAAGTGGGGACTACGAGCAGTACTTC. It yields the protein CASSLSGDYEQYF.

The V call is TRBV15, the J call TRBJ2-2, with a tentative D call TRBD2 (5 bases). From germline, CDR1 is LNHNV and CDR2 YYDKDF (reference sequence). The CDR3 loop spans 17 amino acids. The V gene lost 2 bases and the J gene lost 6 bases, with 19 bases spanning the gap. CDR3 DNA sequence: TGTGCCACCAGCAGACATTCCCCGGGCCTAGCATCCGGGGAGCTGTTTTTT. Translating it yields CATSRHSPGLASGELFF. The variable domain in full, with the rest retrieved from reference TRBV15 and TRBJ2-2, is DAMVIQNPRYQVTQFGKPVTLSCSQTLNHNVMYWYQQKSSQAPKLLFHYYDKDFNNEADTPDNFQSRRPNTSFCFLDIRSPGLGDTAMYLCATSRHSPGLASGELFFGEGSRLTVL.

This clone was counted between two and nine times. The V call is TRBV6-1, the J call TRBJ2-1, with D unresolved. The CDR3 loop spans 14 amino acids. V lost 7 bases and J lost 1, with 11 bases in between. Per the germline V gene, CDR1 is MNHNS and CDR2 is SASEGT. CDR3 coding DNA: TGTGCCAGCATCCGGGCAGAATCCTACAATGAGCAGTTCTTC. It encodes CASIRAESYNEQFF.

In its sample, this clone was seen a few times. This rearrangement joins TRBV30 to TRBJ2-3, with TRBD1 matching over 10 bases. This CDR3 region has 12 residues. The germline V gene encodes CDR1 GTSNPN and CDR2 SVGIG (reference sequence). With 3 bases clipped from V and 11 bases from J, the junction kept 5 bases outside the gene matches. The DNA of the CDR3 is TGTGCCTGGAGCGCGACAGGGGGCGGGCAGTATTTT. This codes for CAWSATGGGQYF.

The chain is built from TRBV29-1 and TRBJ2-5; no clear D. Trimming cost V 6 bases and J 4 bases, with 9 bases left between them. Germline V gives CDR1 SQVTM, CDR2 ANQGSEA. CDR3 length: 11 amino acids. In DNA form, the CDR3 reads TGCAGCGTCGAATCCCCAGAGACCCAGTACTTC. It is translated as CSVESPETQYF. Supplemented by reference TRBV29-1 and TRBJ2-5, the full variable domain reads SAVISQKPSRDICQRGTSLTIQCQVDSQVTMMFWYRQQPGQSLTLIATANQGSEATYESGFVIDKFPISRPNLTFSTLTVSNMSPEDSSIYLCSVESPETQYFGPGTRLLVL.

The genes are TRBV4-2 and TRBJ2-3; tentative D call: TRBD2 (6 bases). The CDR3 has 17 residues. The germline CDR1 and CDR2 sequences are LGHNA and YNFKEQ. The ends were cut back, 6 bases at V and 0 bases at J, with 19 bases in the middle. The CDR3 coding sequence is TGTGCCAGCAGTGTGGGGATGGGAGCGGGCAGCACAGATACGCAGTATTTT. Translated, it gives CASSVGMGAGSTDTQYF.

This clone was seen a handful of times. This chain uses TRBV11-2 with TRBJ2-1; D is perhaps TRBD2 (6 bases). V lost 0 bases, J lost 7 bases, and 13 bases lay in between. CDR3 length equals 15 residues. Germline V CDR1 and CDR2: SGHAT, FQNNGV. As DNA, the CDR3 is TGTGCCAGCAGCTTAGATGCGGGATCTTTAAATGAGCAGTTCTTC. Its translation is CASSLDAGSLNEQFF.